This TCR beta chain came from a study of neurological immune-mediated disorders (dated by TCRdb to the late 2010s). About the investigation overall: Among the 35 or so multiple sclerosis patients, approximately 31 had relapsing-remitting MS and 3 had secondary progressive MS. The study compared peripheral blood TCR-beta repertoires of HTLV-I-associated myelopathy (HAM/TSP) patients, multiple sclerosis patients and healthy controls using UMI-based sequencing. The approximately 110 TCR-beta libraries included longitudinal samples, technical triplicates and paired sorted CD4+ and CD8+ T-cell subsets alongside PBMC samples. The cohort was made up of 68 subjects, consisting of about 14 HAM/TSP patients, 35 or so multiple sclerosis patients and some 20 healthy controls. Study-level results and caveats: No identical CDR3 amino acid sequences were found to be shared among expanded clones across subjects, suggesting that TCR-beta repertoires were private in all groups. TCR clonal expansion was greatest in HAM/TSP patients and smallest in MS patients, who ranked below even healthy controls. In a phylogenetic analysis, the repertoires of 18 out of 34 MS patients fell into a single cluster of related CDR3 sequences, pointing to a possible signature at the repertoire level. No clinical or MRI features were associated with the MS cluster, and the authors said that larger cohorts are needed.

cDNA synthesis used template-switch 5'RACE with a primer carrying a 10-nucleotide random unique molecular identifier tagging each TCR transcript. Every sequencing run yielded over 170 million TCR-beta sequences covering 15-18 subjects. Total RNA was extracted with the RNeasy kit. The KAPA Real-time Library Amplification kit was used to amplify TCR-beta VDJ regions with primers for the TCR constant region and the 5'RACE anchor. A first PCR added sample indexes and Illumina adaptors, after which a second PCR increased the library yield. After Ampure bead purification, the TCR product of roughly 650 bp was size-selected on a 2% E-gel SizeSelection system. Before pooling, libraries had their quality checked on a Bioanalyzer, their concentration measured with Qubit, and their quantity determined with the Kapa Library Quantification kit. An Illumina HiSeq 2500 sequenced the libraries paired-end 2 x 150 bp. To increase sequence diversity, roughly 25-31% phiX was spiked into each library pool. For the original study's pipeline: Quality-filtered reads were processed with the UMI-based MiGEC pipeline, and over 90% of raw TCR sequences were removed by the MiGEC pipeline during error correction. IMGT germline references were used for alignment of VDJ genes, and clonotypes were defined by a unique CDR3 amino acid sequence together with V-J genes. Clonal expansion, Shannon diversity, and CDR3 relatedness (CalcPairwiseDistances, ClusterSamples) were evaluated with VDJtools, and phylogenetic trees were built with CLCbio workbench. Clones with at least 8 unique UMIs were defined as expanded, with this threshold being based on coefficient-of-variation modelling across technical triplicates. TCRdb applied fastp at Q25 and MiXCR to the public reads, then kept only in-frame beta chains. Here each entry gathers all rows of one CDR3 protein and keeps the most common genes and DNA. In this record, the V and J calls reflect TCRdb's handling and not the investigators' own analysis. The sample table contains 70,000 or so distinct CDR3 sequences; only one count was recorded for about 3% of them. The ten largest make up 4% to 6.5% of the sample.

This clonotype came up many times. It has no known antigen specificity. Qualities for individual bases were not recorded, and no much larger clone is one base off. The CDR1 and CDR2 encoded by the germline V gene are MGHDK and SYGVNS. The CDR3 goes from the cysteine to the phenylalanine over 18 residues. This entry keeps only the CDR3 DNA: 54 bases, framed from base 1. Clipping removes 1 base from V and 3 bases from J, with 6 as the unmatched junction base count. Libraries from unsorted PBMCs were made from 2 million PBMCs kept in RNAlater at -80 degrees C until RNA extraction. The multiple sclerosis patients were enrolled in a US clinical protocol that used magnetic resonance imaging to evaluate disease progression. Peripheral blood was subjected to Ficoll-Hypaque density gradient centrifugation to isolate PBMCs, which were then cryopreserved in liquid nitrogen.

What was sequenced was PBMCs. This receptor was obtained from a woman aged 50 to 65 with multiple sclerosis. The chain links TRBV25-1 with TRBJ2-2; TRBD2 agrees with 12 junctional bases. The CDR3 reads CASSELASGRADTGELFF. The nucleotides read TGTGCCAGCAGTGAATTAGCTAGCGGGAGGGCCGACACCGGGGAGCTGTTTTTT. Full variable domain (CDR3 extended with the reference TRBV25-1 and TRBJ2-2 proteins): EADIYQTPRYLVIGTGKKITLECSQTMGHDKMYWYQQDPGMELHLIHYSYGVNSTEKGDLSSESTVSRIRTEHFPLTLESARPSHTSQYLCASSELASGRADTGELFFGEGSRLTVL.